A selection of T cell receptor beta chains follows, all from one sample in a study of cytomegalovirus exposure and HLA in healthy donors. Repertoires were generated with immunoSEQ multiplex PCR, while TCRdb's copy carries only in-frame clones and drops some. The repertoire includes around 99,000 clones, 69% of them detected once, and about 5.7% sits in the top ten. Sequences were obtained from PBMCs. The receptors shown here come from a woman between 70 and 85 years old in good health and CMV-seropositive. Both conserved end residues are part of each CDR3. The D gene is left open where the match is weak. The size of a clone is reported for some rows only, either as once, few or many, or as a class for expanded clones.

cdr3_nt cdr3_aa j_call clone_size v_call d_call
TGCGCCAGCAGCTTGGGGTTCGGGGTTAACTATGGCTACACCTTC CASSLGFGVNYGYTF TRBJ1-2 . TRBV5-1 .
TGTGCCACCAGCAGAGATCGCGTAGGGGCCGCAACTAATGAAAAACTGTTTTTT CATSRDRVGAATNEKLFF TRBJ1-4 . TRBV15 .
TGTGCCAGCAGCTTGGATCGGTCCCGGGGTTATGGCTACACCTTC CASSLDRSRGYGYTF TRBJ1-2 . TRBV5-6 .
TGTGCCAGCAGTGGACTCAGACAGGGGGCGGGGTACGAGCAGTACTTC CASSGLRQGAGYEQYF TRBJ2-7 . TRBV6-1 TRBD1
TGTGCCAGCAGTGAAGCGGCCCTCGCTCACTACGAGCAGTACTTC CASSEAALAHYEQYF TRBJ2-7 . TRBV6-1 .
TGCGCCAGCAGCCAATTGGCCGGGACTGGAGAGACCCAGTACTTC CASSQLAGTGETQYF TRBJ2-5 . TRBV4-3 .
TGCGCCAGCAGCCAGACGAAGGGGTTATTGAGCAATCAGCCCCAGCATTTT CASSQTKGLLSNQPQHF TRBJ1-5 . TRBV4-1 .
TGTGCCAGCAGCGGTGGAGGCGCGAGCTCCTACGAGCAGTACTTC CASSGGGASSYEQYF TRBJ2-7 once TRBV7-9 .
TGTGCCAGCTCACCACTACCGACAGCTGAGGGGGACTATGGCTACACCTTC CASSPLPTAEGDYGYTF TRBJ1-2 . TRBV18 .
TGTGCCAGCAAGAAGACCGGGACTCGCAGCAATGAGCAGTTCTTC CASKKTGTRSNEQFF TRBJ2-1 . TRBV6-5 .
TGTGCCAGCAGCTTAGACGAACTAGCGGGTAGGGAGCTGTTTTTT CASSLDELAGRELFF TRBJ2-2 . TRBV7-2 TRBD2
TGTGCCAGCAGCTTAGCCGCCAGGGCTGGAAACACCATATATTTT CASSLAARAGNTIYF TRBJ1-3 . TRBV7-2 .
TGCGCCAGCAGCTTGGGGCAGGGGGCCGGCACCGGGGAGCTGTTTTTT CASSLGQGAGTGELFF TRBJ2-2 . TRBV5-1 TRBD1
TGTGCCAGCAGTTTCGGGGGGAACTATGGCTACACCTTC CASSFGGNYGYTF TRBJ1-2 . TRBV28 .
TGTGCCAGCAGTTTATCGTACAGGGAGTATAGCTACACCTTC CASSLSYREYSYTF TRBJ1-2 once TRBV27 .
TGTGCCAGCAGCTTGGCAGGCACTGAAGCTTTCTTT CASSLAGTEAFF TRBJ1-1 once TRBV7-8 .
TGCGCCAGCAGCCAAGAGCGCGAACGATATGGCTACACCTTC CASSQERERYGYTF TRBJ1-2 . TRBV4-3 .
TGTGCCAGCAGTGTAGGAGGGACAGTGAATTCACCCCTCCACTTT CASSVGGTVNSPLHF TRBJ1-6 . TRBV6-1 TRBD1
TGTGCCACCGGACAGGGGGGGAATAACTATGGCTACACCTTC CATGQGGNNYGYTF TRBJ1-2 . TRBV10-3 TRBD1
TGTGCTAGTGGTTCCCTAGCGGGGTTGGATGAGCAGTTCTTC CASGSLAGLDEQFF TRBJ2-1 . TRBV12-5 TRBD2
TGCAGCGTCCGAGACAGGAATGAAAAACTGTTTTTT CSVRDRNEKLFF TRBJ1-4 . TRBV29-1 .
TGTGCCAGCAGCTTAGATCCGGGACAGGGAAACACTGAAGCTTTCTTT CASSLDPGQGNTEAFF TRBJ1-1 . TRBV7-9 TRBD1
TGTGCCAGCAGCTTGGGACAGGCATCTGGCTATGGCTACACCTTC CASSLGQASGYGYTF TRBJ1-2 . TRBV7-2 TRBD1
TGCGCCAGCAGCTTAGGAGGACAGCTCTCTGGAAACACCATATATTTT CASSLGGQLSGNTIYF TRBJ1-3 . TRBV5-1 .
TGTGCCAGCAGCCAGGGGGTCGGGAACACTGAAGCTTTCTTT CASSQGVGNTEAFF TRBJ1-1 . TRBV11-3 TRBD1
TGTGCCAGCTCCGGGGGGAACACTGAAGCTTTCTTT CASSGGNTEAFF TRBJ1-1 . TRBV18 .
TGTGCCTGGAGACGGGAAGGCTCAGCCCAGCATTTT CAWRREGSAQHF TRBJ1-5 . TRBV30 .